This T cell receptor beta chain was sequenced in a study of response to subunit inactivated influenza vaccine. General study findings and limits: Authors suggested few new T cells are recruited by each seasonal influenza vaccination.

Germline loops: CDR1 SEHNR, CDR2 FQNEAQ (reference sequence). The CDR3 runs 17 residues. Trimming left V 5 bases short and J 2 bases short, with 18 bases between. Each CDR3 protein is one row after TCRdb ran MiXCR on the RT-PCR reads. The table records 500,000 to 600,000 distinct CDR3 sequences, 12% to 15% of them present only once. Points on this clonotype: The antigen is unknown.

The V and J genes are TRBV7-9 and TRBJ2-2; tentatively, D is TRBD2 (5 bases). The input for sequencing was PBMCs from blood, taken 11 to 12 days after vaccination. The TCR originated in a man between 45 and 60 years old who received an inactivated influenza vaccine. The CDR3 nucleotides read TGTGCCAGCAGCCCCCGAGGGTTAGCGTTTAACACCGGGGAGCTGTTTTTT. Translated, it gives CASSPRGLAFNTGELFF.